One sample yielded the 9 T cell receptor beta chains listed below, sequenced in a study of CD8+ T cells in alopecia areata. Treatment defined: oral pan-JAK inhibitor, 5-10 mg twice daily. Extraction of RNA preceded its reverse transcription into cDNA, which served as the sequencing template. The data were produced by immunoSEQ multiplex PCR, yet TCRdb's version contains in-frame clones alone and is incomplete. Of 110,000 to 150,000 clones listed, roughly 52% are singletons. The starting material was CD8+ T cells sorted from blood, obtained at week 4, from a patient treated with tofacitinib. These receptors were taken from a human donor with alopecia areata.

CDR3 amino acids: CASSSDRASYEQYF. In DNA form, the CDR3 reads TGCGCCAGCAGCTCTGACAGGGCCTCCTACGAGCAGTACTTC. The chain couples TRBV5-1 to TRBJ2-7, with 7 bases identical to TRBD1. J gave up 0 bases and V 3 bases, and 3 bases lay outside the gene matches. The CDR3 loop spans 14 amino acids. Germline CDR1 is SGHRS and CDR2 is YFSETQ.

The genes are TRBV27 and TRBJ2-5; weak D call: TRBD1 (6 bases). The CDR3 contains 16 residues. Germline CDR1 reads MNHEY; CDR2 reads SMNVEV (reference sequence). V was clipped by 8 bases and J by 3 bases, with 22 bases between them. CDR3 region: CASAKWGGGLEETQYF. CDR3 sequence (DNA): TGTGCCAGCGCCAAGTGGGGTGGGGGCCTCGAAGAGACCCAGTACTTC.

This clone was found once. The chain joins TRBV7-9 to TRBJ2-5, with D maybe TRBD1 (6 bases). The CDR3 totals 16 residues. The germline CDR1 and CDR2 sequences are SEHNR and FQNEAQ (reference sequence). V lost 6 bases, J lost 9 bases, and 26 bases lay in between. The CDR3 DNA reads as TGTGCCAGCAGAACTCCACTGGACAGCTGGGACGCGGCCCAGTACTTC. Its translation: CASRTPLDSWDAAQYF.

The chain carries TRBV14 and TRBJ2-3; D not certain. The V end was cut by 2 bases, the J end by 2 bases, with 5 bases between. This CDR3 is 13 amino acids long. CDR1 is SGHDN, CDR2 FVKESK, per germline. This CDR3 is CASSQQYTDTQYF. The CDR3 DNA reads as TGTGCCAGCAGCCAACAATACACAGATACGCAGTATTTT.

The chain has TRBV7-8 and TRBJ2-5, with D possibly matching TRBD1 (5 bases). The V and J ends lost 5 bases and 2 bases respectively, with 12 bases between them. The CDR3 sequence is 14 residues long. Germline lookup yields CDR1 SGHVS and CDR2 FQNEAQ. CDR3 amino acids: CASSPRTPQETQYF. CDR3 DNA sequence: TGTGCCAGCAGCCCCCGGACACCACAAGAGACCCAGTACTTC.

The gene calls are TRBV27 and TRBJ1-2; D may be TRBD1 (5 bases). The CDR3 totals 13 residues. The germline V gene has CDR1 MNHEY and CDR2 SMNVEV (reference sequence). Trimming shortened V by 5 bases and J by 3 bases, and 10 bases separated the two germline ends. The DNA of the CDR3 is TGTGCCAGCAGTGAGGGGAAGGACTATGGCTACACCTTC. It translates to CASSEGKDYGYTF.

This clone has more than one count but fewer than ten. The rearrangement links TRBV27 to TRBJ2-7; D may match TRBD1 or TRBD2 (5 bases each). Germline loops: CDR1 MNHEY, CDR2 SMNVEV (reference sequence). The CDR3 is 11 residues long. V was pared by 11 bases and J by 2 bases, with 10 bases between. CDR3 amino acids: CAVGVAYEQYF. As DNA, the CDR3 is TGTGCCGTGGGGGTTGCCTACGAGCAGTACTTC.

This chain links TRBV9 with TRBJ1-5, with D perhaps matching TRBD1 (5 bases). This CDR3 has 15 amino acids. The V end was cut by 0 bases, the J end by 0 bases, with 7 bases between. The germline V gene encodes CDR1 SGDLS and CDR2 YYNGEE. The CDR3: CASSVDGASNQPQHF. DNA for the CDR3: TGTGCCAGCAGCGTAGACGGGGCTAGCAATCAGCCCCAGCATTTT. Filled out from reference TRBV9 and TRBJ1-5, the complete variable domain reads DSGVTQTPKHLITATGQRVTLRCSPRSGDLSVYWYQQSLDQGLQFLIQYYNGEERAKGNILERFSAQQFPDLHSELNLSSLELGDSALYFCASSVDGASNQPQHFGDGTRLSIL.

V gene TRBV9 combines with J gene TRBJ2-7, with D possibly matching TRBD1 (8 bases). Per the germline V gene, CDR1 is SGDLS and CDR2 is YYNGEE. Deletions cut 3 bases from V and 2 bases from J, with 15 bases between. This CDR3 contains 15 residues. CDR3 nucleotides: TGTGCCAGCAGCGAGAGACAGGGGACTACCTACGAGCAGTACTTC. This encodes CASSERQGTTYEQYF. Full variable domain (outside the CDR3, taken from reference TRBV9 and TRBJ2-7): DSGVTQTPKHLITATGQRVTLRCSPRSGDLSVYWYQQSLDQGLQFLIQYYNGEERAKGNILERFSAQQFPDLHSELNLSSLELGDSALYFCASSERQGTTYEQYFGPGTRLTVT.